Following are 4 T cell receptor beta chains from one sample sequenced in a study of T cell responses to AZD1222 COVID-19 vaccine. The assay was immunoSEQ multiplex PCR, and TCRdb's table has in-frame clones only and misses some. The sample contains about 120,000 clones, approximately 90% of which appear only once. The material was peripheral blood, obtained on day 0 of AZD1222 vaccination. All receptors come from an adult in good health.

This clone has only one observation. This chain connects TRBV27 to TRBJ1-6; the match to TRBD1 covers 7 bases. V lost 6 bases to trimming and J lost 8 bases; unmatched junction nucleotides: 10. The CDR3 covers 15 residues. Looked up from germline, CDR1 is MNHEY and CDR2 is SMNVEV (reference sequence). CDR3 sequence: CASRPGGGQHSPLHF. CDR3 sequence (DNA): TGTGCCAGCAGGCCGGGGGGGGGACAGCATTCACCCCTCCACTTT.

The V and J genes are TRBV18 and TRBJ1-5; D may be TRBD1 (5 bases). Trimming removed 1 base from V and 10 bases from J, with 11 bases in between. Germline CDR1 and CDR2: KGHSH and LQKENI. There are 13 residues in the CDR3. The CDR3 sequence: CASSPQRGEPQHF. The CDR3 DNA reads TGTGCCAGCTCACCACAAAGGGGAGAACCCCAGCATTTT.

This chain uses TRBV5-5 with TRBJ1-3; D gene unclear. The CDR3 loop spans 15 amino acids. CDR1 is SGHKS and CDR2 is YYEKEE in the germline V gene (reference sequence). V lost 3 bases, J lost 1 base, and 11 bases lay in between. The CDR3 here is CASSWRVGSGNTIYF. Here the CDR3 DNA reads TGTGCCAGCAGCTGGCGGGTAGGGTCTGGAAACACCATATATTTT.

V usage is TRBV20-1 and J usage is TRBJ2-5; either TRBD1 or TRBD2 may supply D (5 bases each). Trimming stripped 8 bases from V and 1 base from J, with 8 bases between. The CDR3 extends over 11 amino acids. The germline V gene has CDR1 DFQATT and CDR2 SNEGSKA (reference sequence). The CDR3 loop reads CSPGPQETQYF. For the CDR3, the DNA is TGCAGTCCGGGGCCCCAAGAGACCCAGTACTTC.